This TCR beta chain comes out of a study of OX40 agonist ivuxolimab in advanced cancers. Study-level information: Patients were treated with ivuxolimab, an agonistic anti-OX40 (CD134) antibody.

The CDR3 covers 12 residues. Germline V CDR1 and CDR2: MNHEY, SMNVEV (reference sequence). Deletions cut 6 bases from V and 3 bases from J, with 6 bases between. TCRdb's table, derived via immunoSEQ multiplex PCR, lists solely in-frame clones and lacks some. The repertoire holds 31,000 or so clones, around 84% seen once, with 20% to 25% in the top ten. With baseline, cycle 4 day 1, and cycle 7 day 1 as timepoints, blood was sampled. This sample comprised CD4+ or CD8+ T cells sorted from blood, obtained in a trial of the OX40 agonist ivuxolimab. The V and J genes are TRBV27 and TRBJ2-1, with D unclear. The source of this sequence is an adult with an advanced solid tumor such as melanoma, head and neck, liver or kidney cancer. The CDR3 is CASRTVYNEQFF. CDR3 coding DNA: TGTGCCAGCAGGACGGTCTACAATGAGCAGTTCTTC.